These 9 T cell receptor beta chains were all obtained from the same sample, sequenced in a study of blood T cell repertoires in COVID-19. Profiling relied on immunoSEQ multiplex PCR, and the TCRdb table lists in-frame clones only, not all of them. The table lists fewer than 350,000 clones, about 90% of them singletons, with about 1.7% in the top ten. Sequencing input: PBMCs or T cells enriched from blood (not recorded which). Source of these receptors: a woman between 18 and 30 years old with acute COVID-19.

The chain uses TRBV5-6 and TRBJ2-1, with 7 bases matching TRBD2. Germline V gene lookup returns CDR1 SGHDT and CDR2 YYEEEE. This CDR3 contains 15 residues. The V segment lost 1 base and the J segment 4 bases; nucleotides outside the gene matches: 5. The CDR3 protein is CASSLYSSGYNEQFF. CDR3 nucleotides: TGTGCCAGCAGCTTGTATTCTAGCGGATACAATGAGCAGTTCTTC.

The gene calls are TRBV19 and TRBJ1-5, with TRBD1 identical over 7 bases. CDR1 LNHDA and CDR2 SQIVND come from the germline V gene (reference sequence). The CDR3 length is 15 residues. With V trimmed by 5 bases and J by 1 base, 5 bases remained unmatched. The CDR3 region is CASSADRASNQPQHF. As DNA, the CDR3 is TGTGCCAGTAGTGCCGACAGGGCCAGCAATCAGCCCCAGCATTTT.

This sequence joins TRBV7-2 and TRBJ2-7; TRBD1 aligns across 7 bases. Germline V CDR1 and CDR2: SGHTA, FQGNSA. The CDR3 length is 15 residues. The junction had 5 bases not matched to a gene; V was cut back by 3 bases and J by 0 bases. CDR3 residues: CASSLGTASSYEQYF. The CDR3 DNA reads TGTGCCAGCAGCTTGGGGACAGCATCCTCCTACGAGCAGTACTTC.

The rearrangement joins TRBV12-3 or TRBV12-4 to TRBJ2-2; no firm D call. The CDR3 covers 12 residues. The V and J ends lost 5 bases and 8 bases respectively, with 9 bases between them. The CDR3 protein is CASSPDSGELFF. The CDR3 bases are TGTGCCAGCAGTCCAGACTCGGGGGAGCTGTTTTTT.

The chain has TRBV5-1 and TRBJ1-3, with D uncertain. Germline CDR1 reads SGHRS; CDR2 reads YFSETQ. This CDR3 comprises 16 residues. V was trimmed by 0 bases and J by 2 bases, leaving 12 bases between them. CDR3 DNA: TGCGCCAGCAGCTTGGCCGGGGAGAGAGCTGGAAACACCATATATTTT. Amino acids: CASSLAGERAGNTIYF. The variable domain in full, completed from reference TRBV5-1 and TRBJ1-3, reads KAGVTQTPRYLIKTRGQQVTLSCSPISGHRSVSWYQQTPGQGLQFLFEYFSETQRNKGNFPGRFSGRQFSNSRSEMNVSTLELGDSALYLCASSLAGERAGNTIYFGEGSWLTVV.

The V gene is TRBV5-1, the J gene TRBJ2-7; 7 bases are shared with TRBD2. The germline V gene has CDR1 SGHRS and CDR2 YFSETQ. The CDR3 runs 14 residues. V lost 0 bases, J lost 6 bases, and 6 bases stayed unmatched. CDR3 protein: CASSLVAGEVEQYF. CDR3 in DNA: TGCGCCAGCAGCTTGGTTGCGGGAGAGGTCGAGCAGTACTTC.

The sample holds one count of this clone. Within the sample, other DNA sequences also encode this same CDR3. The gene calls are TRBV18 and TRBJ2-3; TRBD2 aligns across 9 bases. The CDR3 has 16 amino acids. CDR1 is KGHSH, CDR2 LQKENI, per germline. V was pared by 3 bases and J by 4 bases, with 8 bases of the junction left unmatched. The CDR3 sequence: CASSPGLAGYADTQYF. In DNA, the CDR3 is TGTGCCAGCTCACCCGGGCTAGCGGGATATGCAGATACGCAGTATTTT.

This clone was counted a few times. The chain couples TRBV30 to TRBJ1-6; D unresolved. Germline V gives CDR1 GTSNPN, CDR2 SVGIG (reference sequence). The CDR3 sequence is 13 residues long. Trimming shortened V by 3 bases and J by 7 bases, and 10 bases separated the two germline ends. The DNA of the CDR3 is TGTGCCTGGAGCGGTCCCTTAAATTCACCCCTCCACTTT. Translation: CAWSGPLNSPLHF.

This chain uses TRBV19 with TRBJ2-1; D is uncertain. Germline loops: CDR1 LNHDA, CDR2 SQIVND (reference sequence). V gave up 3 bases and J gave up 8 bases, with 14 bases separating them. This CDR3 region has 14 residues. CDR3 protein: CASSILRNHDEQFF. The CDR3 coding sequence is TGTGCCAGTAGTATTTTGCGTAACCACGATGAGCAGTTCTTC. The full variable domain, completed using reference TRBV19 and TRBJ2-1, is DGGITQSPKYLFRKEGQNVTLSCEQNLNHDAMYWYRQDPGQGLRLIYYSQIVNDFQKGDIAEGYSVSREKKESFPLTVTSAQKNPTAFYLCASSILRNHDEQFFGPGTRLTVL.